This entry is about one TCR beta chain. The V and J ends lost 6 bases and 6 bases, in that order; junction bases with no gene match: 5. Germline assignment: CDR1 SGHRS and CDR2 YFSETQ. CDR3 length: 13 amino acids. The data originate from a study of shared clonotypes between healthy human individuals. Across the whole study: A donor's plate count was three for CD4 naive and three for CD4 memory; CD8 naive had two and CD8 memory one.

Genomic DNA (from each subset) was split evenly across several immunoSEQ plates. The repertoire was sequenced with immunoSEQ multiplex PCR; TCRdb's copy has only in-frame clones and lacks some. The data show about 530,000 clones, with roughly 95% seen just once and about 0.064% held by the top ten. The receptor's source is a woman aged 25-40 years in good health. The V gene is TRBV5-1, the J gene TRBJ1-2, with 10 bases fitting TRBD1. Material for sequencing was naive CD4+ T cells sorted from blood. The subset was: CD45RA+ positively selected. In nucleotides, the CDR3 is TGCGCCAGCAAAGGGACAGGGGAGGATGGCTACACCTTC. Its protein is CASKGTGEDGYTF.